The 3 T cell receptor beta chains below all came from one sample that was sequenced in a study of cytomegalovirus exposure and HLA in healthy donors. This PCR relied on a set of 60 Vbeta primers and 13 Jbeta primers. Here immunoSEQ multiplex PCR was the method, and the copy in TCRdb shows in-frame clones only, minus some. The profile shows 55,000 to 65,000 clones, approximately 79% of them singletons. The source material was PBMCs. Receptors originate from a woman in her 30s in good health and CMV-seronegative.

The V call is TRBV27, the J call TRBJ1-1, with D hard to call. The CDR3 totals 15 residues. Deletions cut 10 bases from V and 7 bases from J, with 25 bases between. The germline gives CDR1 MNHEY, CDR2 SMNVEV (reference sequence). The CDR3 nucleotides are TGTGCCACCTATAGCCTAGGCCTGGATGGATTTGAAGCTTTCTTT. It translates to CATYSLGLDGFEAFF.

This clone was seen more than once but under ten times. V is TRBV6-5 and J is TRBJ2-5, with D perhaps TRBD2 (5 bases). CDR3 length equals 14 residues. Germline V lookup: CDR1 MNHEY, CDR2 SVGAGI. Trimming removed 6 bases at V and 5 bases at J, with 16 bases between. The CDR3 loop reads CASRQRRLRETQYF. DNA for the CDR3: TGTGCCAGCAGACAAAGGAGGCTGCGGGAGACCCAGTACTTC.

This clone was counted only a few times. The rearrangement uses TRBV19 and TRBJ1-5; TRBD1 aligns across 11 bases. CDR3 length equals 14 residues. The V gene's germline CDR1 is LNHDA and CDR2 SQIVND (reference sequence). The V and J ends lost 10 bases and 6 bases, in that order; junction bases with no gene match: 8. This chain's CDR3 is CAITGTGGGQPQHF. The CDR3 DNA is TGTGCCATTACAGGGACAGGGGGAGGTCAGCCCCAGCATTTT.